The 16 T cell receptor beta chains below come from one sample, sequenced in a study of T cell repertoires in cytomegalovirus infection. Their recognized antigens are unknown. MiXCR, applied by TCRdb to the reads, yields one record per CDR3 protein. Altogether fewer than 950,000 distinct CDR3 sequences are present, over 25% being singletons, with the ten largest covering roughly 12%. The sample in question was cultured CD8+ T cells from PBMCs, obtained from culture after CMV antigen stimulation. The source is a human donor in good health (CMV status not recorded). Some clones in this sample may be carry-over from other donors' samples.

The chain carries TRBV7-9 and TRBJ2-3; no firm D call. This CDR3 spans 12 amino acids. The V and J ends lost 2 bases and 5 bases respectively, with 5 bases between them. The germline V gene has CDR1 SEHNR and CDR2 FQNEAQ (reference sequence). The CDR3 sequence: CASSLSLDTQYF. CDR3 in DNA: TGTGCCAGCAGCTTATCTTTAGATACGCAGTATTTT.

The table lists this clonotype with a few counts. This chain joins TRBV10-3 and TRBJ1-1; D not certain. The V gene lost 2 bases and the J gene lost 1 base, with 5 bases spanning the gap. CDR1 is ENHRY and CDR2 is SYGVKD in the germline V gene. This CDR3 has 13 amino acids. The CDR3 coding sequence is TGTGCCATCAGTGAGACGGGGAACACTGAAGCTTTCTTT. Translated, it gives CAISETGNTEAFF.

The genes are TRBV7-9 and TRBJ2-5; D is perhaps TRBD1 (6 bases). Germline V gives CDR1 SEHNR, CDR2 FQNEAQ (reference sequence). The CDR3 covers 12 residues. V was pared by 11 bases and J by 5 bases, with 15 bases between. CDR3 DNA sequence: TGTGCCTCGAAACAGGGACCGGAGACCCAGTACTTC. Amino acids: CASKQGPETQYF.

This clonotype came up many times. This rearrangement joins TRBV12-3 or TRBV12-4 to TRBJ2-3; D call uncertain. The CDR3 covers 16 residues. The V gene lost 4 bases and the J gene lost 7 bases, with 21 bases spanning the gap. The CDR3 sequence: CASSSVDGGKRNTQYF. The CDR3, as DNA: TGTGCCAGCAGTTCCGTGGACGGTGGAAAAAGAAATACGCAGTATTTT.

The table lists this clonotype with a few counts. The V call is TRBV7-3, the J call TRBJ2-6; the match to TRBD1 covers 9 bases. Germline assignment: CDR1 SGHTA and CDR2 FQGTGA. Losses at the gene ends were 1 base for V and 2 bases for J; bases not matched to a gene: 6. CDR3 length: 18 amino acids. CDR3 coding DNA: TGTGCCAGCAGCTTAAAGGACAGGGGTTTAACTGGGGCCAACGTCCTGACTTTC. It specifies CASSLKDRGLTGANVLTF.

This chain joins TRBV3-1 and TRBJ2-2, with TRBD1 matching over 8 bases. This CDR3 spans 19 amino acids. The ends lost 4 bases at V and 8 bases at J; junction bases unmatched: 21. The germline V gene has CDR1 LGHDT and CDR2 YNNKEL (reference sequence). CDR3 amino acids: CASSRDYRQGTPRSGELFF. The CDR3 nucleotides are TGTGCCAGCAGCCGAGACTACCGACAGGGGACGCCAAGGTCTGGGGAGCTGTTTTTT.

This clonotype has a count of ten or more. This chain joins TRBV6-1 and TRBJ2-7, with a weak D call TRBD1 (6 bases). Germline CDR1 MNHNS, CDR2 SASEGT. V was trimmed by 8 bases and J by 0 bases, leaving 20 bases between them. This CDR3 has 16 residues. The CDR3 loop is CASEGWGHEDSYEQYF. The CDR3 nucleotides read TGTGCCAGCGAAGGTTGGGGGCACGAAGACTCCTACGAGCAGTACTTC.

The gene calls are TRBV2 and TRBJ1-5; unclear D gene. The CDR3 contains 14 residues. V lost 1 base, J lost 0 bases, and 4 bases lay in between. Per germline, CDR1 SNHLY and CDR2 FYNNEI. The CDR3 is CASSEEVSNQPQHF. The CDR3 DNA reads TGTGCCAGCAGTGAAGAGGTTAGCAATCAGCCCCAGCATTTT.

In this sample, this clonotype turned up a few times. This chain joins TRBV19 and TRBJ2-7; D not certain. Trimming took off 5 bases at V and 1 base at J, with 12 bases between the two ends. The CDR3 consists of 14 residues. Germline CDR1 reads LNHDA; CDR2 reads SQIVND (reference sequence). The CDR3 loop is CASSWEPDSYEQYF. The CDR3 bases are TGTGCCAGTAGTTGGGAACCCGATTCCTACGAGCAGTACTTC.

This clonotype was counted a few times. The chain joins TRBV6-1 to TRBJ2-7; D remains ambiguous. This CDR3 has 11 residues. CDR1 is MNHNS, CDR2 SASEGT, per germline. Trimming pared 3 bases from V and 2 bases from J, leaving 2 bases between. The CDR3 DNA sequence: TGTGCCAGCAGTGAGACCTACGAGCAGTACGTC. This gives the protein CASSETYEQYV.

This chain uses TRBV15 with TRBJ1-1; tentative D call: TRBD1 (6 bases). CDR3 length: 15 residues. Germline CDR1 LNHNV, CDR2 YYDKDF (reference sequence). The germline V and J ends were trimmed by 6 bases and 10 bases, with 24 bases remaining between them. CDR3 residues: CATRESGAPYGVAFF. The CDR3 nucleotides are TGTGCCACCAGAGAGTCGGGGGCGCCTTATGGAGTAGCTTTCTTT.

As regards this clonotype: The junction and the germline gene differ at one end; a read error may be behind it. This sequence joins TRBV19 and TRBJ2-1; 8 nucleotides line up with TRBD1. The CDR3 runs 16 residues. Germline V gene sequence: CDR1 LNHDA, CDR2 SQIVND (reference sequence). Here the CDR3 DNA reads TGTGCCAGTACGGCCAGGGGGCTTCCCCACATAAATGGGCAGTTCTTC. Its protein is CASTARGLPHINGQFF.

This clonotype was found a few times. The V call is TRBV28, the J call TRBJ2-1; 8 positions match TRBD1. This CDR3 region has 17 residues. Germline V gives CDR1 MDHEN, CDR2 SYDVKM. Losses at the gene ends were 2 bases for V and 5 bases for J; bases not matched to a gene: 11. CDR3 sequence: CASSLGETGQDHNEQFF. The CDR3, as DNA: TGTGCCAGCAGTTTAGGAGAAACGGGACAGGACCACAATGAGCAGTTCTTC.

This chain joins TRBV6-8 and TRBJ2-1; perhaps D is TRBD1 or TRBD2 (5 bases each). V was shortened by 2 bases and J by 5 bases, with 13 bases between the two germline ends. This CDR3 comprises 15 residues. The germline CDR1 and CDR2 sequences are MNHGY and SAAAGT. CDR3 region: CASSYEGLRDNEQFF. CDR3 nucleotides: TGTGCCAGCAGTTACGAGGGGCTGAGGGACAATGAGCAGTTCTTC.

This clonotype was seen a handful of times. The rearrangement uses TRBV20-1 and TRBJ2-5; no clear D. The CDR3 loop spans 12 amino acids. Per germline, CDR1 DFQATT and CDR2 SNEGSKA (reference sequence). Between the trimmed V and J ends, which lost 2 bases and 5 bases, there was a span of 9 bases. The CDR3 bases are TGCAGTGCTAGATATCTTGGGGAGACCCAGTACTTC. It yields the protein CSARYLGETQYF.

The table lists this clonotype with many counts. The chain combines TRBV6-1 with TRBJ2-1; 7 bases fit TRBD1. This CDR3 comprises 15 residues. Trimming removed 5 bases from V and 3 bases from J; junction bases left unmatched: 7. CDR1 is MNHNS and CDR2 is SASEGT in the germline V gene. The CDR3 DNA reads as TGTGCCAGCAGTACCCAAGGGGGCGACTACAATGAGCAGTTCTTC. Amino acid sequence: CASSTQGGDYNEQFF.